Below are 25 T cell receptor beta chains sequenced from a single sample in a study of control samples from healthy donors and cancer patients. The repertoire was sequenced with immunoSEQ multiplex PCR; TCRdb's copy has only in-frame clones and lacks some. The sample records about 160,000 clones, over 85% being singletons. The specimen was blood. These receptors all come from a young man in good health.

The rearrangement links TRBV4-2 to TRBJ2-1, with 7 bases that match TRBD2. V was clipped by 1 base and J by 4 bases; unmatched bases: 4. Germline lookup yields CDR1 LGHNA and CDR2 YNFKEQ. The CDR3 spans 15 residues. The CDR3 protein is CASSQGGRGYNEQFF. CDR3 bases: TGTGCCAGCAGCCAAGGGGGGAGGGGATACAATGAGCAGTTCTTC.

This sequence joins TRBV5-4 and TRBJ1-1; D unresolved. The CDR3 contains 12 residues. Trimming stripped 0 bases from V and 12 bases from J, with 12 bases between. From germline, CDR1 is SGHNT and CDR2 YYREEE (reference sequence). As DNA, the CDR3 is TGTGCCAGCAGCTTGGAGGGCCGATCGTCTTTCTTT. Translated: CASSLEGRSSFF.

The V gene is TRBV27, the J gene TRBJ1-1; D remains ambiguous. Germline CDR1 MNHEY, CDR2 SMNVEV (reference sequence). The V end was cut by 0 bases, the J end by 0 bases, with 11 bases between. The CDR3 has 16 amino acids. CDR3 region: CASSLSPIPMNTEAFF. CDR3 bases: TGTGCCAGCAGTTTATCGCCGATACCTATGAACACTGAAGCTTTCTTT.

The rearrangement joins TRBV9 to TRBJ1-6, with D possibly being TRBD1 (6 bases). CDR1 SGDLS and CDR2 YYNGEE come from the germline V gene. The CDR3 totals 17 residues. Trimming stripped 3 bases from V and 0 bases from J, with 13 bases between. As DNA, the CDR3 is TGTGCCAGCAGCGAGGGGACAACGAGCTCCTATAATTCACCCCTCCACTTT. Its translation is CASSEGTTSSYNSPLHF.

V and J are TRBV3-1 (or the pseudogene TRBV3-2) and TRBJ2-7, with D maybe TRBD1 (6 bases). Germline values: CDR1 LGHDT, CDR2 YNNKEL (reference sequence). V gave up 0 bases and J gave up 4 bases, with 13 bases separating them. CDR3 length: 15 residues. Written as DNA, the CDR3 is TGTGCCAGCAGCCAAGAGTGGCAGGGGAATTACGAGCAGTACTTC. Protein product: CASSQEWQGNYEQYF.

Here the CDR3 reads CASSQDVGWGREAFF. The CDR3 bases are TGTGCCAGCAGCCAAGATGTGGGTTGGGGACGGGAAGCTTTCTTT. This sequence joins TRBV4-2 and TRBJ1-1; a weak D match, TRBD1 (5 bases). Trimming removed 0 bases at V and 8 bases at J, with 16 bases between. The CDR3 consists of 15 residues. Germline assignment: CDR1 LGHNA and CDR2 YNFKEQ.

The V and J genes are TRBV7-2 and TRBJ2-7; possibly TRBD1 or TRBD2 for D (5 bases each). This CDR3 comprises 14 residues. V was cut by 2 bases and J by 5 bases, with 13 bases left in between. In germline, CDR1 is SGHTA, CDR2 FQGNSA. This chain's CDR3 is CASSLTSRDHEQYF. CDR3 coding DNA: TGTGCCAGCAGCTTAACTAGTAGGGACCACGAGCAGTACTTC.

The CDR3 is CASSQDRTGPAGELFF. Here the CDR3 DNA reads TGTGCCAGCAGCCAAGACAGGACAGGGCCCGCCGGGGAGCTGTTTTTT. The V call is TRBV4-2, the J call TRBJ2-2; 8 nucleotides line up with TRBD1. This CDR3 has 16 residues. The trim removed 0 bases at V and 6 bases at J, leaving 6 bases unmatched. Germline CDR1 LGHNA, CDR2 YNFKEQ.

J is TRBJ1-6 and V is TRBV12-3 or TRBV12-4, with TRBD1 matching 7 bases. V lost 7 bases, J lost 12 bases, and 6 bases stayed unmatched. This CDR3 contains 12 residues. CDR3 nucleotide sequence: TGTGCCAGCACGCGACAGGGAAAACCCCTCCACTTT. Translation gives CASTRQGKPLHF.

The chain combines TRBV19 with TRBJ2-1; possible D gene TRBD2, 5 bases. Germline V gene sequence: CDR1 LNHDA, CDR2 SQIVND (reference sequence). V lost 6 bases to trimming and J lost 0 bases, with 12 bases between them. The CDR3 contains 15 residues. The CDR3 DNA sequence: TGTGCCAGTAGGCCGACTGGGAGCTCCTACAATGAGCAGTTCTTC. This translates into CASRPTGSSYNEQFF.

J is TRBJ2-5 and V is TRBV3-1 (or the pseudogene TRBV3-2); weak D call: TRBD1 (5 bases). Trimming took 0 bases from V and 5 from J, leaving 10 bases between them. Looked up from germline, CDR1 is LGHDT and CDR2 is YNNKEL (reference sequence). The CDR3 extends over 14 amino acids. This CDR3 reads CASSQDRGAETQYF. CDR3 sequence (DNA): TGTGCCAGCAGCCAAGATCGTGGGGCGGAGACCCAGTACTTC.

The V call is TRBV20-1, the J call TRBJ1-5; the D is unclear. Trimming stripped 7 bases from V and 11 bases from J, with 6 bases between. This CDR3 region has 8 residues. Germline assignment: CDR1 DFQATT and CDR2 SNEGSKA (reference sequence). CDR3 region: CSGGAQHF. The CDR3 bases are TGCAGTGGTGGGGCCCAGCATTTT.

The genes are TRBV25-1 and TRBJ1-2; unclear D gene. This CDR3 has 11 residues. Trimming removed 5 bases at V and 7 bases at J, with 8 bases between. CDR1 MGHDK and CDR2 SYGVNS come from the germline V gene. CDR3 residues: CASSTQVGYTF. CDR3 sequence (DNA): TGTGCCAGCAGTACCCAGGTTGGCTACACCTTC.

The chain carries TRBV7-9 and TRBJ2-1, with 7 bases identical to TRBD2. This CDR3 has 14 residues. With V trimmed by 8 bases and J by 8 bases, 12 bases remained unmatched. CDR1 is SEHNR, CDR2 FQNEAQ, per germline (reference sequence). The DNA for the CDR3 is TGTGCCAGCCCCTCGGCGGGAGAAGGCTATGAGCAGTTCTTC. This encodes CASPSAGEGYEQFF.

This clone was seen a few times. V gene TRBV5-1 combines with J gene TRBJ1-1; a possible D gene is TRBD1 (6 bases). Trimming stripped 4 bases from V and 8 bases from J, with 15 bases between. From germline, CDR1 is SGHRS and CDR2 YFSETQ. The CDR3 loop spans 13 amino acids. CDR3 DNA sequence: TGCGCCAGCAGCCCAGGACAGTCTTACGAAGCTTTCTTT. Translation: CASSPGQSYEAFF.

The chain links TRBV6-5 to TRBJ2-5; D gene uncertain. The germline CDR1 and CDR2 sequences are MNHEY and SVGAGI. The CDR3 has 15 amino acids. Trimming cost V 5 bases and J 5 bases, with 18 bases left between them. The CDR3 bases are TGTGCCAGCAGTCCCTCTTCGTCCCGGATGGAGACCCAGTACTTC. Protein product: CASSPSSSRMETQYF.

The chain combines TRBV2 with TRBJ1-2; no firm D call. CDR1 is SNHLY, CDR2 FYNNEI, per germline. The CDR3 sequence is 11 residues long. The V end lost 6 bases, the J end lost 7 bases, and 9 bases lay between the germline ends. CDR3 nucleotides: TGTGCCAGCAGAACGAAAGGTGGCTACACCTTC. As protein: CASRTKGGYTF.

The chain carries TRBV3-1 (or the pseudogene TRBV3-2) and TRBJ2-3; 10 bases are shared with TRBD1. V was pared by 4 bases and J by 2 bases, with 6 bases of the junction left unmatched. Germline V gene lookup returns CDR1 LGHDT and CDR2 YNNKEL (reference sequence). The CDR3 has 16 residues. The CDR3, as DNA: TGTGCCAGCAGCCGAAGGACAGGGGGAAACACAGATACGCAGTATTTT. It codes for CASSRRTGGNTDTQYF.

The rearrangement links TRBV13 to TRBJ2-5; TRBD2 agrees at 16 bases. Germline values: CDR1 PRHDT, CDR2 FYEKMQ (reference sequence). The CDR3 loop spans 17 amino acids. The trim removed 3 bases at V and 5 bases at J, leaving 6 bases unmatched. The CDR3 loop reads CASSFGTSGGAGETQYF. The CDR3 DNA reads TGTGCCAGCAGCTTCGGGACTAGCGGGGGGGCCGGCGAGACCCAGTACTTC.

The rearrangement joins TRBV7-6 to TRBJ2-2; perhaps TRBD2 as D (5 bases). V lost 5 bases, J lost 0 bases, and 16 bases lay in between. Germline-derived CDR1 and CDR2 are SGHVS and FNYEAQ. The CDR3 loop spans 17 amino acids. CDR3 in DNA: TGTGCCAGCAGCCCAACTCTAGCTCTAACGAACACCGGGGAGCTGTTTTTT. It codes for CASSPTLALTNTGELFF.

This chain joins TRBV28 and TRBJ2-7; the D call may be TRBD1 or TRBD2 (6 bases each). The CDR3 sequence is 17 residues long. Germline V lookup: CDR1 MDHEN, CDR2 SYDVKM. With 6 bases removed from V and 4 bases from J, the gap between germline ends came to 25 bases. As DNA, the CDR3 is TGTGCCAGCAGGGGAACAATCGGACAGCTTGGAGGGTACGAGCAGTACTTC. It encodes CASRGTIGQLGGYEQYF. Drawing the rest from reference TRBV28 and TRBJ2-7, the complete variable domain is DVKVTQSSRYLVKRTGEKVFLECVQDMDHENMFWYRQDPGLGLRLIYFSYDVKMKEKGDIPEGYSVSREKKERFSLILESASTNQTSMYLCASRGTIGQLGGYEQYFGPGTRLTVT.

CDR3 protein: CASSPKGRISNTGELFF. The CDR3 nucleotides read TGCGCCAGCAGCCCAAAAGGACGGATTTCTAACACCGGGGAGCTGTTTTTT. V gene TRBV4-1 combines with J gene TRBJ2-2; D is unclear. This CDR3 has 17 residues. Germline lookup yields CDR1 MGHRA and CDR2 YSYEKL. Deletions cut 4 bases from V and 2 bases from J, with 17 bases between.

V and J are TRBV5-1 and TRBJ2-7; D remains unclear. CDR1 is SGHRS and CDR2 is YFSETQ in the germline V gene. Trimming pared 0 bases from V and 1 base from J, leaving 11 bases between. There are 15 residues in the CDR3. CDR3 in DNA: TGCGCCAGCAGCTTGGCCGCACACCCTTCCTACGAGCAGTACTTC. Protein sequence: CASSLAAHPSYEQYF.

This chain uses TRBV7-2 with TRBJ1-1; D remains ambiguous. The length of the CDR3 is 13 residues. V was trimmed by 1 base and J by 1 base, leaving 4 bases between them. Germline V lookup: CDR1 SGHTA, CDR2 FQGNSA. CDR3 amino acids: CASSLEANTEAFF. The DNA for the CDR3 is TGTGCCAGCAGCTTAGAGGCGAACACTGAAGCTTTCTTT. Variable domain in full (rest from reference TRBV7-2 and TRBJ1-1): GAGVSQSPSNKVTEKGKDVELRCDPISGHTALYWYRQSLGQGLEFLIYFQGNSAPDKSGLPSDRFSAERTGGSVSTLTIQRTQQEDSAVYLCASSLEANTEAFFGQGTRLTVV.

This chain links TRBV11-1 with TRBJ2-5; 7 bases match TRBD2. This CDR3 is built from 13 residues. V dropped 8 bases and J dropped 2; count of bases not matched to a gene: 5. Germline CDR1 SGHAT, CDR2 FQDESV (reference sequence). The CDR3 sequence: CASRYSGQETQYF. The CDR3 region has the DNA TGTGCCAGCCGTTATAGCGGGCAAGAGACCCAGTACTTC.